Presented here are 30 T cell receptor beta chains from one specimen sequenced in a study of blood T cells in healthy people across ages. A sample-barcoded 5' primer and a J-beta primer mix were used in a second PCR of roughly 7 to 11 cycles. TCRdb reprocessed the 5' RACE reads via MiXCR and lists one record per CDR3 protein. This table has 760,000 or so distinct CDR3 sequences, 20% to 25% appearing once. These data also formed part of another study, on T cells of mothers and their children.

Sequencing was done on a sample of blood. These receptors originate from a boy aged 10-17 years in good health.

This clonotype was counted a few times. The chain uses TRBV29-1 and TRBJ1-4, with D uncertain. This CDR3 has 13 amino acids. The germline V gene has CDR1 SQVTM and CDR2 ANQGSEA. V lost 8 bases and J lost 0, with 10 bases in between. CDR3 protein: CSFRHPTNEKLFF. The CDR3 DNA reads as TGCAGCTTCCGACACCCAACTAATGAAAAACTGTTTTTT.

The chain couples TRBV29-1 to TRBJ1-4, with 11 nucleotides matching TRBD1. In germline, CDR1 is SQVTM, CDR2 ANQGSEA. The J segment lost 14 bases and the V segment lost 3 bases, leaving 5 bases of the junction unmatched. CDR3 length: 12 residues. The CDR3 DNA reads TGCAGCGTTGATTCCTGGACAGGGGGCCTGTTTTTT. Translated, it gives CSVDSWTGGLFF.

The rearrangement links TRBV7-6 to TRBJ2-5; TRBD2 aligns across 8 bases. J gave up 4 bases and V 2 bases, and 6 bases lay outside the gene matches. From germline, CDR1 is SGHVS and CDR2 FNYEAQ. This CDR3 region has 15 residues. For the CDR3, the DNA is TGTGCCAGCAGCTTAAGCGGGAGTACCCCAGAGACCCAGTACTTC. This codes for CASSLSGSTPETQYF.

The chain links TRBV11-2 to TRBJ2-7, with D unclear. The CDR3 loop spans 12 amino acids. Trimming pared 0 bases from V and 9 bases from J, leaving 9 bases between. CDR1 is SGHAT, CDR2 FQNNGV, per germline. This CDR3 reads CASSLDMGTQYF. The CDR3 DNA is TGTGCCAGCAGCTTAGATATGGGAACGCAGTACTTC.

The chain couples TRBV15 to TRBJ2-5; no reliable D call. From germline, CDR1 is LNHNV and CDR2 YYDKDF (reference sequence). CDR3 length: 17 residues. V was clipped by 0 bases and J by 0 bases, with 14 bases between them. CDR3 loop: CATSRDKVSEYQETQYF. The CDR3 DNA follows: TGTGCCACCAGCAGAGATAAGGTTTCGGAGTACCAAGAGACCCAGTACTTC.

V and J are TRBV7-9 and TRBJ2-5, with D possibly being TRBD2 (5 bases). Germline V gene lookup returns CDR1 SEHNR and CDR2 FQNEAQ (reference sequence). Trimming stripped 4 bases from V and 7 bases from J, with 22 bases between. The CDR3 covers 16 residues. CDR3 residues: CASSSSTRPSGGTQYF. The CDR3, as DNA: TGTGCCAGCAGCTCATCAACTAGACCCTCCGGAGGGACCCAGTACTTC. The complete variable domain, with remaining parts taken from reference TRBV7-9 and TRBJ2-5, reads DTGVSQNPRHKITKRGQNVTFRCDPISEHNRLYWYRQTLGQGPEFLTYFQNEAQLEKSRLLSDRFSAERPKGSFSTLEIQRTEQGDSAMYLCASSSSTRPSGGTQYFGPGTRLLVL.

The V gene is TRBV5-1, the J gene TRBJ2-7; maybe TRBD2 (6 bases). This CDR3 has 13 residues. Germline V gives CDR1 SGHRS, CDR2 YFSETQ. V dropped 0 bases and J dropped 3 bases, with 7 bases sitting between them. DNA of the CDR3: TGCGCCAGCAGCTTGGAGGAGGGCTACGAGCAGTACTTC. Translation gives CASSLEEGYEQYF.

This clonotype was observed many times. This chain connects TRBV7-9 to TRBJ2-7, with TRBD2 identical over 11 bases. CDR1 and CDR2 from the germline V gene are SEHNR and FQNEAQ (reference sequence). Trimming cost V 5 bases and J 4 bases; bases outside gene matches: 1. The CDR3 has 13 residues. This CDR3 reads CASSPSGGYEQYF. DNA of the CDR3: TGTGCCAGCAGCCCTAGCGGGGGGTACGAGCAGTACTTC. The variable domain in full, completed from reference TRBV7-9 and TRBJ2-7, reads DTGVSQNPRHKITKRGQNVTFRCDPISEHNRLYWYRQTLGQGPEFLTYFQNEAQLEKSRLLSDRFSAERPKGSFSTLEIQRTEQGDSAMYLCASSPSGGYEQYFGPGTRLTVT.

This clonotype was seen more than once but under ten times. The chain combines TRBV20-1 with TRBJ2-1; tentatively, D is TRBD2 (5 bases). Trimming stripped 6 bases from V and 0 bases from J, with 15 bases between. Per the germline V gene, CDR1 is DFQATT and CDR2 is SNEGSKA (reference sequence). The CDR3 is 15 amino acids. CDR3 protein: CSARIASISYNEQFF. The CDR3 DNA reads as TGCAGTGCCCGAATAGCGAGTATCTCCTACAATGAGCAGTTCTTC.

This clonotype was detected only a few times. The rearrangement joins TRBV7-6 to TRBJ2-2; D not certain. CDR3 length: 13 residues. Germline V gene data show CDR1 as SGHVS and CDR2 as FNYEAQ. The germline V and J ends were trimmed by 1 base and 3 bases, with 3 bases remaining between them. This CDR3 is CASSLGHTGELFF. In nucleotides, the CDR3 is TGTGCCAGCAGCTTAGGACACACCGGGGAGCTGTTTTTT.

This clonotype came up a few times. One junction end does not reproduce the germline sequence, and a read error may be involved. This chain connects TRBV18 to TRBJ1-5; D not resolved. The CDR3 loop spans 13 amino acids. Germline CDR1 is KGHSH and CDR2 is LQKENI. CDR3 amino acids: CAGSPGSNQPQHF. CDR3 in DNA: TGTGCCGGCTCACCCGGTAGCAATCAGCCCCAGCATTTT.

This clonotype was seen only a few times. The chain combines TRBV20-1 with TRBJ2-1, with D possibly matching TRBD2 (6 bases). TRBJ2-5 explains the end of the DNA better; the J call may be wrong. Germline values: CDR1 DFQATT, CDR2 SNEGSKA (reference sequence). This CDR3 is built from 12 residues. CDR3 DNA sequence: TGCAGTGCCTTTAGCGGAGAAGGGACCCAGTACTTC. It translates to CSAFSGEGTQYF.

The rearrangement uses TRBV10-3 and TRBJ2-6; D not certain. Germline V gene data show CDR1 as ENHRY and CDR2 as SYGVKD. The CDR3 length is 17 residues. V lost 0 bases and J lost 0, with 9 bases in between. The CDR3 here is CAISESGQHSGANVLTF. CDR3 coding DNA: TGTGCCATCAGTGAGTCAGGGCAGCACTCTGGGGCCAACGTCCTGACTTTC.

This chain joins TRBV20-1 and TRBJ2-5; 8 nucleotides line up with TRBD2. CDR1 is DFQATT and CDR2 is SNEGSKA in the germline V gene (reference sequence). This CDR3 is 20 amino acids long. The J segment lost 2 bases and the V segment lost 0 bases, leaving 20 bases of the junction unmatched. CDR3 sequence (DNA): TGCAGTGCTAGAGATCCCCCTTGGACTAAGGGAGTAGCGGGGCAAGAGACCCAGTACTTC. It encodes CSARDPPWTKGVAGQETQYF.

V usage is TRBV3-1 and J usage is TRBJ1-2; 7 bases match TRBD1. The CDR3 runs to 14 residues. CDR1 and CDR2 (germline): LGHDT, YNNKEL (reference sequence). Unmatched junction bases numbered 5, after V lost 1 base and J lost 6 bases. The CDR3 region is CASSQALQGNGYTF. The CDR3 DNA sequence: TGTGCCAGCAGCCAAGCCCTACAGGGGAATGGCTACACCTTC.

This clonotype was observed a few times. The chain links TRBV29-1 to TRBJ2-2, with D unresolved. This CDR3 has 13 residues. CDR1 is SQVTM, CDR2 ANQGSEA, per germline. Trimming removed 7 bases from V and 2 bases from J, with 11 bases in between. The CDR3 sequence: CSGLDPNTGELFF. DNA of the CDR3: TGCAGCGGATTGGACCCTAACACCGGGGAGCTGTTTTTT.

CDR3 DNA: TGTGCCAGCAGGCCGACAGGGGGGCCGAACACTGAAGCTTTCTTT. Translation gives CASRPTGGPNTEAFF. V and J are TRBV6-5 and TRBJ1-1; 9 nucleotides align to TRBD1. CDR1 and CDR2 (germline): MNHEY, SVGAGI. The length of the CDR3 is 15 residues. Unmatched junction bases numbered 6, after V lost 6 bases and J lost 1 base.

The rearrangement uses TRBV29-1 and TRBJ2-7; D unclear. Germline assignment: CDR1 SQVTM and CDR2 ANQGSEA. Trimming removed 0 bases from V and 2 bases from J, with 11 bases in between. The CDR3 extends over 14 amino acids. CDR3 residues: CSVEDQQETYEQYF. The CDR3 DNA is TGCAGCGTTGAAGATCAGCAGGAGACCTACGAGCAGTACTTC.

This clonotype was recorded a few times. J is TRBJ1-2 and V is TRBV12-3 or TRBV12-4, with TRBD1 matching over 7 bases. The CDR3 contains 15 residues. After removal of 6 bases from V and 8 bases from J, the junction contained 15 bases not matched to a gene. DNA for the CDR3: TGTGCCAGCAGCCCCCGCGGGGACAGTCTGTTGGGCTACACCTTC. It is translated as CASSPRGDSLLGYTF.

This clonotype was observed a few times. The chain uses TRBV21-1 and TRBJ2-1; no DNA check was done on the table's D call, TRBD1. TRBV21-1 is annotated as a pseudogene. CDR3 length: 15 residues. The CDR3 DNA sequence: TGTGCCAGCAGCAGACGGGGGGGGTGGGGGAATGAGCAGTTCTTC. Translating gives CASSRRGGWGNEQFF.

This clonotype has only a few counts. The J gene is TRBJ2-7, the V gene TRBV7-9; D gene ambiguous. There are 14 residues in the CDR3. Trimming removed 2 bases at V and 2 bases at J, with 10 bases between. Germline V gene lookup returns CDR1 SEHNR and CDR2 FQNEAQ (reference sequence). The CDR3 sequence is CASSLRPEAYEQYF. CDR3 sequence (DNA): TGTGCCAGCAGCTTAAGGCCAGAAGCCTACGAGCAGTACTTC.

This clonotype was detected a few times. The J gene is TRBJ2-7, the V gene TRBV20-1; the match to TRBD1 covers 10 bases. V shed 6 bases, J shed 4 bases, and the junction held 15 bases outside the gene matches. Germline V CDR1 and CDR2: DFQATT, SNEGSKA (reference sequence). This CDR3 region has 16 residues. The chain's CDR3 is CSAQDGTGTGAYEQYF. The DNA of the CDR3 is TGCAGTGCCCAGGACGGTACCGGGACAGGGGCGTACGAGCAGTACTTC.

This clonotype was seen ten or more times. The chain is built from TRBV27 and TRBJ1-2, with TRBD1 identical over 9 bases. Looked up from germline, CDR1 is MNHEY and CDR2 is SMNVEV (reference sequence). The CDR3 has 14 amino acids. V lost 6 bases and J lost 7; bases outside the gene matches: 9. The CDR3 DNA follows: TGTGCCAGCAGCCCCGGGACAGGGTTGGCTGGCTACACCTTC. Encoded protein: CASSPGTGLAGYTF.

The chain is built from TRBV6-1 and TRBJ1-2; no firm D call. The germline V gene encodes CDR1 MNHNS and CDR2 SASEGT. The CDR3 spans 12 residues. Trimming took off 6 bases at V and 0 bases at J, with 5 bases between the two ends. CDR3 sequence (DNA): TGTGCCAGCAGGGACCCTAACTATGGCTACACCTTC. Protein sequence: CASRDPNYGYTF.

The rearrangement uses TRBV29-1 and TRBJ2-7, with 7 bases that match TRBD2. The V gene end was trimmed by 4 bases and the J gene end by 0 bases; junction bases not matched to a gene: 6. This CDR3 has 14 residues. Germline CDR1 SQVTM, CDR2 ANQGSEA. In DNA, the CDR3 is TGCAGCGTTGTGGGGGGGTACAGCTCCTACGAGCAGTACTTC. Translation gives CSVVGGYSSYEQYF.

The chain links TRBV29-1 to TRBJ2-1, with D perhaps given as TRBD1 or TRBD2 (5 bases each). CDR3 length: 12 residues. Germline-derived CDR1 and CDR2 are SQVTM and ANQGSEA. The germline V and J ends were trimmed by 2 bases and 6 bases, with 8 bases remaining between them. The CDR3 loop is CSVEIGGNEQFF. DNA of the CDR3: TGCAGCGTTGAAATTGGGGGCAATGAGCAGTTCTTC.

This clonotype was seen more than once but under ten times. This chain joins TRBV7-9 and TRBJ2-4; 7 bases align to TRBD1. The CDR3 consists of 12 residues. Germline CDR1 reads SEHNR; CDR2 reads FQNEAQ (reference sequence). Trimming removed 3 bases from V and 8 bases from J; junction bases left unmatched: 1. The CDR3 reads CASSFTGDIQYF. CDR3 sequence (DNA): TGTGCCAGCAGCTTTACAGGGGACATTCAGTACTTC.

This chain connects TRBV7-9 to TRBJ1-2, with 9 bases matching TRBD1. V lost 6 bases, J lost 6 bases, and 8 bases stayed unmatched. CDR1 and CDR2 (germline): SEHNR, FQNEAQ (reference sequence). The CDR3 length is 14 residues. CDR3 nucleotide sequence: TGTGCCAGCAGGTCGACAGGGGGGACTAATGGCTACACCTTC. Residues: CASRSTGGTNGYTF.

V is TRBV10-3 and J is TRBJ2-3; unclear D gene. Germline lookup yields CDR1 ENHRY and CDR2 SYGVKD. This CDR3 is built from 15 residues. The V gene lost 3 bases and the J gene lost 2 bases, with 12 bases spanning the gap. The CDR3 sequence is CAISDSGRPTDTQYF. CDR3 nucleotides: TGTGCCATCAGTGATAGTGGGCGGCCCACAGATACGCAGTATTTT.

The chain has TRBV29-1 and TRBJ2-7; D gene uncertain. Germline values: CDR1 SQVTM, CDR2 ANQGSEA. Trimming cost V 4 bases and J 3 bases, with 13 bases left between them. CDR3 length: 13 residues. The CDR3 is CSVVVGKRYEQYF. DNA of the CDR3: TGCAGCGTTGTTGTAGGGAAACGCTACGAGCAGTACTTC.